This T cell receptor (beta chain) was recorded in a study of cytomegalovirus exposure and HLA in healthy donors. Study-wide findings and caveats: Researchers counted some 150 TCR beta chains as cytomegalovirus-associated. Reports credit the classifier with highly specific, highly sensitive diagnosis of cytomegalovirus status.

With respect to this clone: Its target is unknown.

The V gene lost 6 bases and the J gene lost 1 base, with 13 bases spanning the gap. The CDR3 covers 15 residues. CDR1 and CDR2 (germline): MNHNS, SASEGT. Data came from immunoSEQ multiplex PCR; TCRdb stores just in-frame clones and leaves some out. The table has 110,000 to 150,000 clones, roughly nine tenths seen once; the top ten hold 0.69%. This rearrangement joins TRBV6-1 to TRBJ1-5; possible D gene TRBD1, 6 bases. This receptor was taken from a man between 18 and 35 years old in good health and CMV-seronegative. The specimen was PBMCs. CDR3 sequence reads: CASRYRAGSNQPQHF. As DNA, the CDR3 is TGTGCCAGCAGGTACAGGGCAGGGAGCAATCAGCCCCAGCATTTT.